One sample yielded the 30 T cell receptor beta chains listed below, sequenced in a study of T cells in Graves' hyperthyroidism and ophthalmopathy (dated by TCRdb to about 2019). To prepare the library, multiplex PCR was applied. TCRdb lists the instrument as Illumina HiSeq 2000. The TCR beta CDR3 regions were amplified from RNA transcripts. For the first round of RT-PCR on the TCR CDR3, the HTBI primer set was used together with the Qiagen OneStep RT-PCR kit. Starting from the raw public reads, TCRdb applied fastp trimming at Q25, assembled clones with MiXCR and retained in-frame beta chains. Every entry covers one CDR3 protein and lists the most common genes and DNA from its rows. For this sample there are 500,000 or so distinct CDR3 sequences; roughly 17% appear just once. The ten biggest clones cover roughly 15% of the sample. The sequenced sample was blood. The receptors shown here come from a woman aged 18-30 years with Graves' ophthalmopathy.

This clonotype was counted a few times. This chain connects TRBV6-2 or TRBV6-3 to TRBJ1-5; possibly TRBD1 for D (6 bases). V was cut by 8 bases and J by 9 bases, with 14 bases left in between. The CDR3 totals 12 residues. Germline lookup yields CDR1 MNHEY and CDR2 SVGEGT. This CDR3 reads CASREGQRPQHF. The CDR3 DNA follows: TGTGCCAGCCGTGAGGGACAAAGGCCCCAGCATTTT.

This clonotype was seen ten or more times. This sequence joins TRBV7-3 and TRBJ2-5, with TRBD1 identical over 9 bases. In germline, CDR1 is SGHTA, CDR2 FQGTGA. The CDR3 sequence is 16 residues long. Losses at the gene ends were 0 bases for V and 2 bases for J; bases not matched to a gene: 4. CDR3: CASSLTGQGWQETQYF. The DNA for the CDR3 is TGTGCCAGCAGCTTAACTGGACAGGGGTGGCAAGAGACCCAGTACTTC.

This clonotype occurred many times. The rearrangement uses TRBV7-2 and TRBJ2-3; 8 bases are shared with TRBD2. The CDR3 has 17 amino acids. V shed 1 base, J shed 1 base, and the junction held 7 bases outside the gene matches. CDR1 and CDR2 from the germline V gene are SGHTA and FQGNSA. CDR3 sequence: CASSLVSGRAGTDTQYF. For the CDR3, the DNA is TGTGCCAGCAGCTTAGTATCCGGGAGGGCCGGCACAGATACGCAGTATTTT. Full variable domain (outside the CDR3, taken from reference TRBV7-2 and TRBJ2-3): GAGVSQSPSNKVTEKGKDVELRCDPISGHTALYWYRQSLGQGLEFLIYFQGNSAPDKSGLPSDRFSAERTGGSVSTLTIQRTQQEDSAVYLCASSLVSGRAGTDTQYFGPGTRLTVL.

Ten or more counts support this clonotype. This rearrangement joins TRBV3-1 to TRBJ2-1; no clear D. The CDR3 runs to 15 residues. CDR1 and CDR2 from the germline V gene are LGHDT and YNNKEL (reference sequence). V lost 1 base and J lost 0, with 7 bases in between. The CDR3 coding sequence is TGTGCCAGCAGCCAAGGACATTCCTCCTACAATGAGCAGTTCTTC. Translation gives CASSQGHSSYNEQFF.

The chain recombines TRBV5-1 with TRBJ2-1, with 12 bases aligning to TRBD2. Germline V gene data show CDR1 as SGHRS and CDR2 as YFSETQ. The CDR3 sequence is 21 residues long. V was clipped by 0 bases and J by 8 bases; unmatched bases: 21. CDR3 in DNA: TGCGCCAGCAGCTTGGGGATGTTCAGGACTAGCGGGAACAGGGGGGGCTATGAGCAGTTCTTC. Its translation: CASSLGMFRTSGNRGGYEQFF.

With respect to this clonotype: This could be a read error, since a much larger clone is one nucleotide away. This CDR3 is CASSEYNANSPLRF. CDR3 nucleotides: TGTGCCAGCAGTGAATACAACGCGAATTCACCCCTCCGCTTT. The rearrangement joins TRBV2 to TRBJ1-6; D is unclear. This CDR3 spans 14 amino acids. The germline V gene encodes CDR1 SNHLY and CDR2 FYNNEI.

This chain uses TRBV2 with TRBJ2-5; 10 bases map to TRBD2. V lost 5 bases, J lost 1 base, and 13 bases stayed unmatched. Germline V gene lookup returns CDR1 SNHLY and CDR2 FYNNEI. The CDR3 is 18 residues long. The CDR3 DNA sequence: TGTGCCAGCAGTAGGAGGCCACCGGGACTAGCGATCCAAGAGACCCAGTACTTC. It is translated as CASSRRPPGLAIQETQYF.

There are a few counts of this clonotype. J is TRBJ2-5 and V is TRBV19; D possibly corresponds to TRBD1 (6 bases). In germline, CDR1 is LNHDA, CDR2 SQIVND (reference sequence). The V gene lost 3 bases and the J gene lost 1 base, with 12 bases spanning the gap. CDR3 length: 15 amino acids. CDR3 amino acids: CASSIGQGRQETQYF. The CDR3 DNA follows: TGTGCCAGTAGTATTGGGCAGGGGCGCCAAGAGACCCAGTACTTC. Complete variable domain (other parts from reference TRBV19 and TRBJ2-5): DGGITQSPKYLFRKEGQNVTLSCEQNLNHDAMYWYRQDPGQGLRLIYYSQIVNDFQKGDIAEGYSVSREKKESFPLTVTSAQKNPTAFYLCASSIGQGRQETQYFGPGTRLLVL.

This clonotype has more than one count but fewer than ten. The chain recombines TRBV5-4 with TRBJ2-7, with TRBD2 as a possible D gene (5 bases). There are 13 residues in the CDR3. V was shortened by 0 bases and J by 7 bases, with 11 bases between the two germline ends. The germline CDR1 and CDR2 sequences are SGHNT and YYREEE (reference sequence). The CDR3 protein is CASSLEDLDEQYF. CDR3 in DNA: TGTGCCAGCAGCTTGGAGGACTTGGATGAGCAGTACTTC.

This clonotype was counted at least ten times. The chain is built from TRBV7-2 and TRBJ1-2, with D perhaps matching TRBD1 (6 bases). The V and J ends lost 0 bases and 5 bases respectively, with 10 bases between them. Germline CDR1 is SGHTA and CDR2 is FQGNSA. The CDR3 has 14 amino acids. The CDR3 is CASSLARGLYGYTF. The CDR3 region has the DNA TGTGCCAGCAGCTTAGCCAGGGGTCTGTATGGCTACACCTTC. Variable domain in full (rest from reference TRBV7-2 and TRBJ1-2): GAGVSQSPSNKVTEKGKDVELRCDPISGHTALYWYRQSLGQGLEFLIYFQGNSAPDKSGLPSDRFSAERTGGSVSTLTIQRTQQEDSAVYLCASSLARGLYGYTFGSGTRLTVV.

The chain uses TRBV5-1 and TRBJ1-3; D is uncertain. V gave up 1 base and J gave up 0 bases, with 11 bases separating them. Germline CDR1 SGHRS, CDR2 YFSETQ. The CDR3 has 16 amino acids. The chain's CDR3 is CASSLNPRNSGNTIYF. Written as DNA, the CDR3 is TGCGCCAGCAGCTTGAATCCGCGAAACTCTGGAAACACCATATATTTT.

The rearrangement links TRBV19 to TRBJ2-2; weak D call: TRBD2 (6 bases). Deletions cut 11 bases from V and 0 bases from J, with 13 bases between. The CDR3 has 14 residues. Germline values: CDR1 LNHDA, CDR2 SQIVND (reference sequence). The CDR3 is CAGSGSANTGELFF. In DNA, the CDR3 is TGTGCCGGTTCCGGGAGCGCGAACACCGGGGAGCTGTTTTTT. The variable domain in full, with the rest retrieved from reference TRBV19 and TRBJ2-2, is DGGITQSPKYLFRKEGQNVTLSCEQNLNHDAMYWYRQDPGQGLRLIYYSQIVNDFQKGDIAEGYSVSREKKESFPLTVTSAQKNPTAFYLCAGSGSANTGELFFGEGSRLTVL.

The rearrangement joins TRBV19 to TRBJ2-1, with 13 positions matching TRBD2. The CDR3 totals 14 residues. V shed 4 bases, J shed 9 bases, and the junction held 3 bases outside the gene matches. From germline, CDR1 is LNHDA and CDR2 SQIVND (reference sequence). The CDR3, as DNA: TGTGCCAGTAGTACGGGACTAGCGGGATCTGAGCAGTTCTTC. Encoded protein: CASSTGLAGSEQFF.

This clonotype was counted many times. The rearrangement joins TRBV11-2 to TRBJ2-7; TRBD2 agrees at 12 bases. V lost 6 bases to trimming and J lost 7 bases; unmatched junction nucleotides: 10. Germline loops: CDR1 SGHAT, CDR2 FQNNGV. The CDR3 extends over 15 amino acids. The CDR3 here is CASSPSTSGGGEQYF. In DNA, the CDR3 is TGTGCCAGCAGTCCGTCGACTAGCGGGGGCGGGGAGCAGTACTTC. The entire variable domain, with the rest obtained from reference TRBV11-2 and TRBJ2-7, is as follows: EAGVAQSPRYKIIEKRQSVAFWCNPISGHATLYWYQQILGQGPKLLIQFQNNGVVDDSQLPKDRFSAERLKGVDSTLKIQPAKLEDSAVYLCASSPSTSGGGEQYFGPGTRLTVT.

This clonotype was seen a few times. The germline gene is not matched at one end of the junction; a read error may be the cause. The V gene is TRBV11-1, the J gene TRBJ1-2, with D possibly TRBD1 on 6 matching bases. The CDR3 loop spans 14 amino acids. Germline CDR1 reads SGHAT; CDR2 reads FQDESV (reference sequence). As DNA, the CDR3 is TGTGCCAGCAGCTTAACAGGGAAGAACTATGGCCACACCTTC. This gives the protein CASSLTGKNYGHTF.

This clonotype was counted many times. The CDR3 loop is CASVGPEGNQPQHF. Written as DNA, the CDR3 is TGTGCCAGCGTGGGACCGGAGGGTAATCAGCCCCAGCATTTT. The chain carries TRBV2 and TRBJ1-5; D is perhaps TRBD1 (5 bases). This CDR3 region has 14 residues. V gave up 8 bases and J gave up 4 bases, with 15 bases separating them. Germline V gene lookup returns CDR1 SNHLY and CDR2 FYNNEI.

This clonotype was detected only a few times. The chain couples TRBV5-1 to TRBJ2-5, with D perhaps being TRBD1 or TRBD2 (6 bases each). The germline gives CDR1 SGHRS, CDR2 YFSETQ. The CDR3 spans 16 residues. The V and J ends lost 4 bases and 2 bases respectively, with 18 bases between them. CDR3 coding DNA: TGCGCCAGCAGCGCCGCCTTGGTAGGGGGGCAAGAGACCCAGTACTTC. Amino acid sequence: CASSAALVGGQETQYF.

The V gene is TRBV6-1, the J gene TRBJ2-3; 7 nucleotides align to TRBD2. There are 20 residues in the CDR3. CDR1 is MNHNS, CDR2 SASEGT, per germline. V trimming: 2 bases; J trimming: 1 base; junction bases outside the gene matches: 18. The CDR3 DNA reads TGTGCCAGCAGTGAATACCCCGGGACTACTCAGAGGCCAGGCACAGATACGCAGTATTTT. Translation gives CASSEYPGTTQRPGTDTQYF.

This clonotype was observed many times. The chain carries TRBV20-1 and TRBJ2-5, with D uncertain. Germline CDR1 and CDR2: DFQATT and SNEGSKA (reference sequence). V was cut by 0 bases and J by 0 bases, with 2 bases left in between. The CDR3 contains 12 residues. DNA of the CDR3: TGCAGTGCTAGAGAAAACCAAGAGACCCAGTACTTC. Amino acid sequence: CSARENQETQYF.

This clonotype appeared many times. V is TRBV28 and J is TRBJ1-5; the D gene is possibly TRBD1 (6 bases). Trimming left V 1 base short and J 9 bases short, with 13 bases between. The CDR3 sequence is 14 residues long. CDR1 is MDHEN and CDR2 is SYDVKM in the germline V gene. The CDR3 region is CASSLYRVGGPQHF. CDR3 DNA sequence: TGTGCCAGCAGTTTATACAGGGTTGGAGGGCCCCAGCATTTT.

Ten or more counts support this clonotype. CDR3 nucleotides: TGCGCCAGCAGCCAAGCCCTCGGGACTAGCGGGACTGGTGAGCAGTTCTTC. Residues: CASSQALGTSGTGEQFF. The chain recombines TRBV4-1 with TRBJ2-1; 13 nucleotides align to TRBD2. The junction had 9 bases not matched to a gene; V was cut back by 1 base and J by 9 bases. The length of the CDR3 is 17 residues. The germline V gene has CDR1 MGHRA and CDR2 YSYEKL.

This clonotype was counted once. A read error may account for a junction end that differs from germline. The V and J genes are TRBV9 and TRBJ2-2, with D perhaps TRBD1 (6 bases). Germline V gene sequence: CDR1 SGDLS, CDR2 YYNGEE. The CDR3 loop spans 15 amino acids. The CDR3 sequence is CASSLGHSKTGELFF. The CDR3 DNA reads as TGCGCCAGCAGCTTGGGACATAGTAAAACCGGGGAGCTGTTTTTT.

This clonotype was seen ten or more times. The genes are TRBV4-3 and TRBJ1-5; 7 positions agree with TRBD1. J gave up 13 bases and V 2 bases, and 8 bases lay outside the gene matches. This CDR3 comprises 13 residues. Per germline, CDR1 LGHNA and CDR2 YSLEER. The CDR3 region has the DNA TGCGCCAGCAGCCAACAAAGACAGGGAGTTCAGCATTTT. It is translated as CASSQQRQGVQHF.

The gene calls are TRBV6-1 and TRBJ2-1; D is unresolved. The CDR3 runs 10 residues. Germline V CDR1 and CDR2: MNHNS, SASEGT. Trimming cost V 10 bases and J 4 bases, with 5 bases left between them. In DNA form, the CDR3 reads TGTGCCACCCTTTACAATGAGCAGTTCTTC. Protein sequence: CATLYNEQFF.

This clonotype was detected many times. This chain connects TRBV12-3 or TRBV12-4 to TRBJ1-1; D is possibly TRBD1 (5 bases). CDR3 length: 14 residues. The V end was cut by 4 bases, the J end by 1 base, with 10 bases between. For the CDR3, the DNA is TGTGCCAGCAGTTATGGGGGGAGGAACACTGAAGCTTTCTTT. Protein sequence: CASSYGGRNTEAFF.

The V gene is TRBV12-3 or TRBV12-4, the J gene TRBJ2-3; D is unclear. The V end lost 3 bases, the J end lost 5 bases, and 6 bases lay between the germline ends. The CDR3 consists of 12 residues. The CDR3 bases are TGTGCCAGCAGTTTTGTGTTAGATACGCAGTATTTT. Translated: CASSFVLDTQYF.

This clonotype showed up many times. This rearrangement joins TRBV2 to TRBJ1-6; 7 bases align to TRBD1. The CDR3 is made up of 11 amino acids. J lost 8 bases, V lost 10 bases, and 2 bases had no gene match. Germline V CDR1 and CDR2: SNHLY, FYNNEI. CDR3 sequence reads: CAIGTDSPLHF. The CDR3, as DNA: TGTGCCATTGGGACAGATTCACCCCTCCACTTT. Full variable domain (outside the CDR3, taken from reference TRBV2 and TRBJ1-6): EPEVTQTPSHQVTQMGQEVILRCVPISNHLYFYWYRQILGQKVEFLVSFYNNEISEKSEIFDDQFSVERPDGSNFTLKIRSTKLEDSAMYFCAIGTDSPLHFGNGTRLTVT.

The sample holds a few counts of this clonotype. V and J are TRBV5-1 and TRBJ1-3, with D perhaps matching TRBD1 (5 bases). Trimming left V 0 bases short and J 0 bases short, with 10 bases between. CDR3 length equals 16 residues. In germline, CDR1 is SGHRS, CDR2 YFSETQ. The CDR3 nucleotides are TGCGCCAGCAGCTTGGGGCCGGGGCTCTCTGGAAACACCATATATTTT. It encodes CASSLGPGLSGNTIYF.

The chain joins TRBV11-2 to TRBJ2-7, with 7 bases that match TRBD2. Looked up from germline, CDR1 is SGHAT and CDR2 is FQNNGV. This CDR3 has 16 amino acids. V trimming: 1 base; J trimming: 0 bases; junction bases outside the gene matches: 6. The CDR3 protein is CASSLALAELSYEQYF. In DNA form, the CDR3 reads TGTGCCAGCAGCTTAGCCCTAGCGGAACTCTCCTACGAGCAGTACTTC.

This clonotype was seen ten or more times. The rearrangement links TRBV27 to TRBJ1-2, with a possible D match to TRBD1 (6 bases). Trimming took off 8 bases at V and 4 bases at J, with 17 bases between the two ends. The CDR3 is made up of 14 amino acids. In germline, CDR1 is MNHEY, CDR2 SMNVEV (reference sequence). In DNA form, the CDR3 reads TGTGCCAGCCGTCTCGGGGGCGCAGGCTATGGCTACACCTTC. Protein sequence: CASRLGGAGYGYTF.